These 11 T cell receptor beta chains were sequenced from one sample in a study of blood T cell repertoires in COVID-19. Repertoires were generated with immunoSEQ multiplex PCR, while TCRdb's copy carries only in-frame clones and drops some. The sample has 200,000 to 300,000 clones; roughly 80% are singletons. Source material: peripheral blood. The receptors here all came from a woman aged 60-75 years with active or convalescent COVID-19.

This rearrangement joins TRBV18 to TRBJ1-2; 10 bases map to TRBD1. Germline V CDR1 and CDR2: KGHSH, LQKENI. The CDR3 contains 15 residues. The ends lost 5 bases at V and 2 bases at J; junction bases unmatched: 5. This chain's CDR3 is CASSARDRGNYGYTF. The CDR3 nucleotides read TGTGCCAGCTCAGCCCGGGACAGGGGAAACTATGGCTACACCTTC.

This clone has only one observation. J is TRBJ2-5 and V is TRBV9; 7 positions match TRBD1. The CDR3 has 15 residues. V was pared by 5 bases and J by 2 bases, with 9 bases of the junction left unmatched. Per the germline V gene, CDR1 is SGDLS and CDR2 is YYNGEE. The CDR3 region is CASSALDRYQETQYF. The CDR3 nucleotides read TGTGCCAGCAGTGCCCTGGACAGGTATCAAGAGACCCAGTACTTC.

This chain connects TRBV30 to TRBJ2-2; weak D call: TRBD1 (6 bases). In germline, CDR1 is GTSNPN, CDR2 SVGIG (reference sequence). There are 14 residues in the CDR3. V was cut by 1 base and J by 3 bases, with 9 bases left in between. The CDR3 DNA is TGTGCCTGGAGTGGGGGGCTGTACACCGGGGAGCTGTTTTTT. As protein: CAWSGGLYTGELFF.

This chain connects TRBV27 to TRBJ1-5; TRBD1 matches at 10 bases. The CDR3 extends over 16 amino acids. Germline V lookup: CDR1 MNHEY, CDR2 SMNVEV (reference sequence). The junction had 11 bases not matched to a gene; V was cut back by 7 bases and J by 5 bases. The CDR3 nucleotides are TGTGCCAGCACCGGACAGGGGGAAGGAGACGATCAGCCCCAGCATTTT. Translation: CASTGQGEGDDQPQHF.

This chain joins TRBV5-1 and TRBJ2-2; D might be TRBD1 (7 bases). The CDR3 length is 14 residues. Trimming stripped 3 bases from V and 5 bases from J, with 11 bases between. Germline CDR1 and CDR2: SGHRS and YFSETQ. This chain's CDR3 is CASSSSGGTGELFF. CDR3 DNA sequence: TGCGCCAGCAGCTCCTCAGGGGGGACCGGGGAGCTGTTTTTT.

In this sample, this clone turned up a few times. The chain links TRBV2 to TRBJ1-5; the match to TRBD1 covers 8 bases. The CDR3 has 15 residues. CDR1 and CDR2 from the germline V gene are SNHLY and FYNNEI. Trimming removed 0 bases from V and 6 bases from J; junction bases left unmatched: 4. CDR3 DNA sequence: TGTGCCAGCAGTGAAGCACAGGGGGGCGCTCAGCCCCAGCATTTT. It translates to CASSEAQGGAQPQHF.

This clone was observed a few times. V usage is TRBV6-5 and J usage is TRBJ1-2; weak D call: TRBD1 (6 bases). CDR3 length: 15 amino acids. V lost 2 bases and J 4 bases, leaving 14 bases between the germline ends. Germline V gives CDR1 MNHEY, CDR2 SVGAGI. The DNA for the CDR3 is TGTGCCAGCAGTTACGGGGGCAGCCGCTCCTATGGCTACACCTTC. It translates to CASSYGGSRSYGYTF.

The V and J genes are TRBV9 and TRBJ2-5; D possibly corresponds to TRBD2 (6 bases). Germline loops: CDR1 SGDLS, CDR2 YYNGEE. The CDR3 totals 16 residues. V lost 0 bases, J lost 2 bases, and 14 bases lay in between. CDR3 DNA: TGTGCCAGCAGCGTAGCCCTAGCGTCGGAACAAGAGACCCAGTACTTC. It yields the protein CASSVALASEQETQYF.

The J gene is TRBJ2-7, the V gene TRBV9; 8 bases match TRBD1. The junction had 8 bases not matched to a gene; V was cut back by 3 bases and J by 3 bases. The CDR3 contains 15 residues. Germline V gene data show CDR1 as SGDLS and CDR2 as YYNGEE. This CDR3 reads CASSARQGSGYEQYF. In DNA, the CDR3 is TGTGCCAGCAGCGCCAGACAGGGGTCTGGCTACGAGCAGTACTTC.

This chain links TRBV2 with TRBJ1-5; D ambiguous. Trimming took off 9 bases at V and 1 base at J, with 10 bases between the two ends. CDR1 and CDR2 (germline): SNHLY, FYNNEI. The CDR3 is made up of 13 amino acids. The CDR3 DNA reads as TGTGCCAGTCGCCGGGAAAGCAATCAGCCCCAGCATTTT. It is translated as CASRRESNQPQHF.

This clone was picked up one time. This chain links TRBV4-3 with TRBJ2-7, with D tentatively TRBD1 (6 bases). The CDR3 extends over 16 amino acids. Trimming pared 0 bases from V and 0 bases from J, leaving 12 bases between. The germline V gene encodes CDR1 LGHNA and CDR2 YSLEER. The CDR3 loop is CASSQEDRASSYEQYF. For the CDR3, the DNA is TGCGCCAGCAGCCAAGAGGACAGAGCGAGCTCCTACGAGCAGTACTTC.